These 21 T cell receptor beta chains share one sample of origin, sequenced in a study of somatic mutations in cytotoxic T cells in rheumatoid arthritis. Clones were sequenced by immunoSEQ multiplex PCR, and TCRdb holds only the in-frame ones, with some missing. The data hold about 14,000 clones, with over 75% observed a single time. Sequenced material: CD8+ T cells sorted from blood. The receptors come from an adult with rheumatoid arthritis.

The chain links TRBV6-1 to TRBJ1-6, with TRBD1 as a possible D gene (5 bases). The CDR3 is 16 residues long. The germline gives CDR1 MNHNS, CDR2 SASEGT. V gave up 4 bases and J gave up 6 bases, with 16 bases separating them. The CDR3 DNA sequence: TGTGCCAGCAGTGGGGGGTTTGACAGAATTAATTCACCCCTCCACTTT. Translation: CASSGGFDRINSPLHF.

The V call is TRBV5-6, the J call TRBJ2-5; D is perhaps TRBD2 (6 bases). The end of the DNA is better explained by TRBJ2-7, so the J call may be wrong. The length of the CDR3 is 13 residues. The germline V gene has CDR1 SGHDT and CDR2 YYEEEE. The CDR3 region is CASSSEGFIEQYF. The CDR3, as DNA: TGTGCCAGCAGTTCGGAGGGGTTTATCGAGCAGTACTTC.

By proportion, this clone is medium-sized. The rearrangement links TRBV2 to TRBJ2-7; D possibly matches TRBD1 or TRBD2 (5 bases each). V lost 8 bases, J lost 6 bases, and 8 bases lay in between. The CDR3 extends over 10 amino acids. Germline values: CDR1 SNHLY, CDR2 FYNNEI. For the CDR3, the DNA is TGTGCCAGCGGGGGACCCGAGCAGTACTTC. Amino acid sequence: CASGGPEQYF.

The rearrangement joins TRBV27 to TRBJ2-3, with 8 bases that match TRBD2. The CDR3 is made up of 15 amino acids. Germline V gene lookup returns CDR1 MNHEY and CDR2 SMNVEV (reference sequence). The junction had 10 bases not matched to a gene; V was cut back by 4 bases and J by 7 bases. The CDR3 DNA reads TGTGCCAGCAGTTCACGACTAGCGAGTATGAATACGCAGTATTTT. It codes for CASSSRLASMNTQYF.

This clone was recorded a few times. The chain joins TRBV5-4 to TRBJ1-5; D is uncertain. With 0 bases removed from V and 4 bases from J, the gap between germline ends came to 5 bases. There are 13 residues in the CDR3. In germline, CDR1 is SGHNT, CDR2 YYREEE (reference sequence). The CDR3 region is CASSLGPNQPQHF. The CDR3 region has the DNA TGTGCCAGCAGCTTGGGTCCAAATCAGCCCCAGCATTTT.

A word on this clone: The limits of the CDR3 on the DNA are not certain, so only TCRdb's listed CDR3 is given. The chain has TRBV5-6 and TRBJ2-7; the DNA was not used to check the table's D call, TRBD1. Germline V gene data show CDR1 as SGHDT and CDR2 as YYEEEE. Termini included, the CDR3 measures 15 amino acids. CDR3 protein: CASSFGPGGFYEQYV.

The genes are TRBV18 and TRBJ2-2; D is perhaps TRBD2 (6 bases). Trimming stripped 3 bases from V and 6 bases from J, with 11 bases between. The CDR3 is 14 residues long. Per germline, CDR1 KGHSH and CDR2 LQKENI. CDR3 sequence reads: CASSPVRGAGELFF. The DNA of the CDR3 is TGTGCCAGCTCACCCGTCCGCGGGGCCGGGGAGCTGTTTTTT.

The CDR3 DNA reads as TGTGCCAGCAGCTCCTCCCTTACTGGACTAGCGGGGGGGCAAGAGACCCAGTACTTC. The encoded protein is CASSSSLTGLAGGQETQYF. This chain links TRBV7-8 with TRBJ2-5; 15 bases fit TRBD2. This CDR3 is built from 19 residues. The V gene end was trimmed by 4 bases and the J gene end by 2 bases; junction bases not matched to a gene: 11. CDR1 SGHVS and CDR2 FQNEAQ come from the germline V gene.

The CDR3 sequence is CASSFGSSAMTDTQYF. In DNA, the CDR3 is TGTGCCAGCAGCTTTGGGTCTAGCGCGATGACAGATACGCAGTATTTT. The chain employs TRBV5-5 and TRBJ2-3; D is possibly TRBD2 (6 bases). The V and J ends lost 2 bases and 3 bases respectively, with 16 bases between them. The CDR3 runs 16 residues. CDR1 and CDR2 (germline): SGHKS, YYEKEE (reference sequence).

The chain employs TRBV27 and TRBJ2-1; 8 bases map to TRBD1. The CDR3 spans 12 residues. Germline V gives CDR1 MNHEY, CDR2 SMNVEV (reference sequence). V shed 8 bases, J shed 7 bases, and the junction held 4 bases outside the gene matches. This chain's CDR3 is CASRTGNNEQFF. Here the CDR3 DNA reads TGTGCCAGCCGGACAGGGAATAATGAGCAGTTCTTC.

This clone was found a few times. The gene calls are TRBV29-1 and TRBJ2-7, with 8 bases aligning to TRBD1. CDR1 and CDR2 from the germline V gene are SQVTM and ANQGSEA. J lost 5 bases, V lost 8 bases, and 5 bases had no gene match. This CDR3 has 11 residues. CDR3: CSTRQGNEQYF. The CDR3 region has the DNA TGCAGCACCAGACAGGGGAACGAGCAGTACTTC.

CDR3 region: CASSYDATSYEQYV. CDR3 sequence (DNA): TGTGCCAGCAGTTACGACGCAACCTCCTACGAGCAGTACGTC. The chain recombines TRBV6-6 with TRBJ2-7; D gene ambiguous. Germline CDR1 reads MNHNY; CDR2 reads SVGAGI (reference sequence). The CDR3 contains 14 residues. V lost 2 bases and J lost 0, with 8 bases in between.

The chain links TRBV28 to TRBJ1-1, with D hard to call. The CDR3 totals 13 residues. V lost 3 bases and J lost 0, with 5 bases in between. The germline V gene has CDR1 MDHEN and CDR2 SYDVKM. In DNA form, the CDR3 reads TGTGCCAGCAGTTTCGTGGTGAACACTGAAGCTTTCTTT. Translation gives CASSFVVNTEAFF.

The chain employs TRBV6-1 and TRBJ1-1; D not resolved. This CDR3 is 15 amino acids long. Trimming took 1 base from V and 0 from J, leaving 9 bases between them. The germline gives CDR1 MNHNS, CDR2 SASEGT. The CDR3 spells CASSEVGAMNTEAFF. The CDR3 DNA is TGTGCCAGCAGTGAAGTCGGAGCTATGAACACTGAAGCTTTCTTT.

The chain recombines TRBV7-2 with TRBJ1-5; D perhaps matches TRBD1 (6 bases). The CDR3 has 15 residues. V was clipped by 5 bases and J by 5 bases, with 16 bases between them. Per germline, CDR1 SGHTA and CDR2 FQGNSA. CDR3 in amino acids: CASSAGTRRDQPQHF. Here the CDR3 DNA reads TGTGCCAGCAGCGCAGGGACAAGGAGAGATCAGCCCCAGCATTTT.

The V call is TRBV27, the J call TRBJ2-3, with D possibly matching TRBD1 (5 bases). V gave up 7 bases and J gave up 2 bases, with 10 bases separating them. This CDR3 is 13 amino acids long. Germline V gene lookup returns CDR1 MNHEY and CDR2 SMNVEV (reference sequence). The CDR3 sequence is CASTQGVTDTQYF. CDR3 nucleotides: TGTGCCAGCACGCAGGGTGTCACAGATACGCAGTATTTT.

The gene calls are TRBV10-1 and TRBJ1-1; D unresolved. The V end lost 0 bases, the J end lost 4 bases, and 3 bases lay between the germline ends. This CDR3 spans 12 amino acids. Germline-derived CDR1 and CDR2 are WNHNN and SYGVQD (reference sequence). CDR3 sequence reads: CASSESGTEAFF. The CDR3 DNA reads as TGCGCCAGCAGTGAGTCCGGCACTGAAGCTTTCTTT.

The chain links TRBV28 to TRBJ1-5; D is unclear. V shed 3 bases and J shed 9 bases, with 18 bases lying between them. Germline V gene data show CDR1 as MDHEN and CDR2 as SYDVKM. The CDR3 runs 15 residues. The CDR3 loop is CASSLRQVTPRPQHF. The CDR3 DNA follows: TGTGCCAGCAGTTTGCGGCAGGTCACACCTCGGCCCCAGCATTTT. Together with reference TRBV28 and TRBJ1-5, the CDR3 gives the full variable domain: DVKVTQSSRYLVKRTGEKVFLECVQDMDHENMFWYRQDPGLGLRLIYFSYDVKMKEKGDIPEGYSVSREKKERFSLILESASTNQTSMYLCASSLRQVTPRPQHFGDGTRLSIL.

The rearrangement joins TRBV4-1 to TRBJ1-1, with D uncertain. Trimming stripped 1 base from V and 1 base from J, with 7 bases between. The CDR3 loop spans 14 amino acids. Germline CDR1 reads MGHRA; CDR2 reads YSYEKL. For the CDR3, the DNA is TGCGCCAGCAGCCAAGTTGAGGGGAACACTGAAGCTTTCTTT. Translating gives CASSQVEGNTEAFF.

The V call is TRBV27, the J call TRBJ2-7; the D gene is possibly TRBD2 (5 bases). The CDR3 loop spans 15 amino acids. CDR1 and CDR2 (germline): MNHEY, SMNVEV (reference sequence). Trimming took off 2 bases at V and 3 bases at J, with 14 bases between the two ends. For the CDR3, the DNA is TGTGCCAGCAGTTTAGTCGGGGATCCCATCTACGAGCAGTACGTC. Its translation: CASSLVGDPIYEQYV.

The chain combines TRBV25-1 with TRBJ2-1, with D uncertain. V was pared by 2 bases and J by 10 bases, with 3 bases between. CDR1 is MGHDK and CDR2 is SYGVNS in the germline V gene. This CDR3 contains 10 residues. The CDR3 loop is CASSETEQFF. CDR3 sequence (DNA): TGTGCCAGCAGTGAAACAGAGCAGTTCTTC.